This paragraph covers one T cell receptor beta chain sequence. Profiled with immunoSEQ multiplex PCR; TCRdb holds only in-frame clones, not every one. The sample yields around 170,000 clones, approximately 91% seen once. This sample is drawn from a study of T cell responses to AZD1222 COVID-19 vaccine. V gave up 5 bases and J gave up 1 base, with 6 bases separating them. The CDR3 totals 13 residues. Germline-derived CDR1 and CDR2 are SGHAT and FQNNGV. The clonotype comes from an adult in good health. This sample comprised peripheral blood, obtained on day 0 of AZD1222 vaccination. The chain is built from TRBV11-2 and TRBJ1-5; no definite D call. CDR3 in amino acids: CASSPKSNQPQHF. The CDR3 DNA follows: TGTGCCAGCAGCCCTAAAAGCAATCAGCCCCAGCATTTT.